The 19 T cell receptor beta chains below were found in one sample sequenced in a study of Ad26.COV2.S vaccination and SARS-CoV-2 variants (TCRdb year 2021). Read against the paper, the sample's treatment or condition label means: 15 to 20 received Ad26.COV2.S at low or high dose, single or two shots; about five received placebo; per-sample allocation not given. Repertoires of vaccine and placebo recipients were sequenced from samples taken on day 63 after the first injection. The library was produced with the immunoSEQ multiplex PCR assay. Not all clones reach the TCRdb copy of this immuneACCESS table, which keeps in-frame sequences only. Checked studies attribute under half of the gap to unresolved V genes and leave the rest unexplained. The sample table lists under 550,000 clones, about 93% of them with a count of one. 9% to 15% of the sample comes from the top ten. The source material was peripheral blood, sampled in a trial of Ad26.COV2.S vaccine versus placebo. These TCRs come from a person between 18 and 60 years old who received the Ad26.COV2.S COVID-19 vaccine or a placebo.

The V call is TRBV27, the J call TRBJ2-7; 10 bases line up with TRBD2. The germline CDR1 and CDR2 sequences are MNHEY and SMNVEV (reference sequence). Unmatched junction bases numbered 8, after V lost 9 bases and J lost 3 bases. The CDR3 loop spans 14 amino acids. CDR3 residues: CASSQGLAYYEQYF. As DNA, the CDR3 is TGTGCCAGTAGCCAGGGACTAGCGTACTACGAGCAGTACTTC.

The chain carries TRBV4-1 and TRBJ1-4, with 9 positions matching TRBD1. Germline CDR1 is MGHRA and CDR2 is YSYEKL. This CDR3 is 15 amino acids long. V shed 6 bases, J shed 10 bases, and the junction held 12 bases outside the gene matches. Here the CDR3 reads CASSLTGGRWGKLFF. The CDR3 nucleotides read TGCGCCAGCAGTCTTACAGGGGGCAGGTGGGGAAAACTGTTTTTT.

This sequence joins TRBV5-1 and TRBJ2-7; 7 bases are a match to TRBD2. Germline loops: CDR1 SGHRS, CDR2 YFSETQ. Trimming removed 4 bases from V and 8 bases from J; junction bases left unmatched: 18. This CDR3 is 16 amino acids long. CDR3 loop: CASSPLERGPLVQQYF. CDR3 nucleotides: TGCGCCAGCAGCCCCCTTGAGCGGGGCCCGCTAGTACAGCAGTACTTC.

The gene calls are TRBV12-3 or TRBV12-4 and TRBJ2-7; D is undetermined. The CDR3 runs 12 residues. The V end was cut by 3 bases, the J end by 0 bases, with 3 bases between. The CDR3 sequence: CASSFGSYEQYF. CDR3 DNA sequence: TGTGCCAGCAGTTTCGGCTCCTACGAGCAGTACTTC.

V gene TRBV7-9 combines with J gene TRBJ2-1; tentatively, D is TRBD2 (5 bases). CDR1 and CDR2 (germline): SEHNR, FQNEAQ (reference sequence). The CDR3 contains 15 residues. V shed 2 bases and J shed 4 bases, with 12 bases lying between them. For the CDR3, the DNA is TGTGCCAGCAGCTTAACTTTCGGAGGATACAATGAGCAGTTCTTC. Translated, it gives CASSLTFGGYNEQFF. The whole variable domain, remainder taken from reference TRBV7-9 and TRBJ2-1, is DTGVSQNPRHKITKRGQNVTFRCDPISEHNRLYWYRQTLGQGPEFLTYFQNEAQLEKSRLLSDRFSAERPKGSFSTLEIQRTEQGDSAMYLCASSLTFGGYNEQFFGPGTRLTVL.

V is TRBV2 and J is TRBJ2-5, with TRBD2 matching over 8 bases. The V segment lost 6 bases and the J segment 5 bases; nucleotides outside the gene matches: 20. The CDR3 is made up of 18 amino acids. Germline V gene data show CDR1 as SNHLY and CDR2 as FYNNEI. CDR3 residues: CASRATGSGSLTRETQYF. Here the CDR3 DNA reads TGTGCCAGCAGGGCTACTGGGAGCGGGAGCCTCACGCGGGAGACCCAGTACTTC.

The CDR3, as DNA: TGTGCCAGCAGCGTAGATCCCAGATTTAATTCACCCCTCCACTTT. Amino acids: CASSVDPRFNSPLHF. V is TRBV9 and J is TRBJ1-6; D remains ambiguous. Germline-derived CDR1 and CDR2 are SGDLS and YYNGEE. This CDR3 comprises 15 residues. Trimming removed 0 bases at V and 6 bases at J, with 10 bases between.

The rearrangement joins TRBV24-1 to TRBJ2-5; tentatively, D is TRBD1 or TRBD2 (6 bases each). Germline V gene data show CDR1 as KGHDR and CDR2 as SFDVKD. There are 17 residues in the CDR3. V lost 2 bases, J lost 1 base, and 16 bases lay in between. The CDR3 region is CATSDWRDTKSQETQYF. CDR3 sequence (DNA): TGTGCCACCAGTGATTGGCGGGACACAAAATCCCAAGAGACCCAGTACTTC.

The V call is TRBV27, the J call TRBJ2-3; maybe TRBD1 (7 bases). The CDR3 length is 13 residues. V lost 6 bases and J 4 bases, leaving 11 bases between the germline ends. Germline-derived CDR1 and CDR2 are MNHEY and SMNVEV (reference sequence). The DNA for the CDR3 is TGTGCCAGCAGGCCAGGGGGGCCAGATACGCAGTATTTT. As protein: CASRPGGPDTQYF.

This chain uses TRBV25-1 with TRBJ2-3; possible D gene TRBD2, 6 bases. Germline V gene lookup returns CDR1 MGHDK and CDR2 SYGVNS. CDR3 length: 15 amino acids. V was pared by 5 bases and J by 6 bases, with 18 bases between. Written as DNA, the CDR3 is TGTGCCAGCAGTAAGCAGCGGGCCCTGGCGGATACGCAGTATTTT. Encoded protein: CASSKQRALADTQYF.

The chain employs TRBV30 and TRBJ1-6; 7 bases map to TRBD1. The germline CDR1 and CDR2 sequences are GTSNPN and SVGIG (reference sequence). There are 13 residues in the CDR3. The J segment lost 7 bases and the V segment lost 5 bases, leaving 5 bases of the junction unmatched. CDR3 residues: CAWVGTANSPLHF. For the CDR3, the DNA is TGTGCCTGGGTCGGGACAGCCAATTCACCCCTCCACTTT.

Comment on this clone: Germline is not matched at one junction end, which may reflect a read error. For the CDR3, the DNA is TGTGCTAGCAGCTTAGTTGGTAGTTGGGGACAGGGTTCCGGGGCCAACGTCCTGACTTTC. Encoded protein: CASSLVGSWGQGSGANVLTF. V and J are TRBV7-7 and TRBJ2-6, with TRBD1 identical over 9 bases. Germline CDR1 and CDR2: SSHAT and FNYEAQ (reference sequence). This CDR3 is built from 20 residues.

The chain couples TRBV7-9 to TRBJ2-2, with 9 positions matching TRBD1. From germline, CDR1 is SEHNR and CDR2 FQNEAQ (reference sequence). The CDR3 consists of 17 residues. V was pared by 2 bases and J by 1 base, with 5 bases of the junction left unmatched. The CDR3 region has the DNA TGTGCCAGCAGCTTAACCTGGGACAGGGTGAACACCGGGGAGCTGTTTTTT. It yields the protein CASSLTWDRVNTGELFF.

This chain joins TRBV6-5 and TRBJ1-2, with 8 bases aligning to TRBD1. Per the germline V gene, CDR1 is MNHEY and CDR2 is SVGAGI. V dropped 6 bases and J dropped 1; count of bases not matched to a gene: 7. CDR3 length: 15 residues. In DNA, the CDR3 is TGTGCCAGCAGCCGACGACAGGGGAATAACTATGGCTACACCTTC. Translating it yields CASSRRQGNNYGYTF.

The V call is TRBV4-1, the J call TRBJ2-1, with D possibly TRBD1 on 6 matching bases. Trimming cost V 4 bases and J 5 bases, with 18 bases left between them. This CDR3 comprises 16 residues. Germline CDR1 and CDR2: MGHRA and YSYEKL. The CDR3 loop reads CASSPSGQTRNNEQFF. CDR3 sequence (DNA): TGCGCCAGCAGCCCATCCGGACAGACCCGAAACAATGAGCAGTTCTTC.

This chain joins TRBV5-5 and TRBJ1-1; no firm D call. The V end was cut by 0 bases, the J end by 5 bases, with 8 bases between. The CDR3 spans 13 residues. Looked up from germline, CDR1 is SGHKS and CDR2 is YYEKEE (reference sequence). The CDR3 nucleotides read TGTGCCAGCAGCTTGGGGGCGGGTACTGAAGCTTTCTTT. It translates to CASSLGAGTEAFF. Variable domain in full (rest from reference TRBV5-5 and TRBJ1-1): DAGVTQSPTHLIKTRGQQVTLRCSPISGHKSVSWYQQVLGQGPQFIFQYYEKEERGRGNFPDRFSARQFPNYSSELNVNALLLGDSALYLCASSLGAGTEAFFGQGTRLTVV.

This chain uses TRBV4-3 with TRBJ2-3, with 10 bases aligning to TRBD1. The trim removed 3 bases at V and 5 bases at J, leaving 8 bases unmatched. Germline V gives CDR1 LGHNA, CDR2 YSLEER. The CDR3 has 16 residues. The CDR3 protein is CASSHLLGQGRDTQYF. In DNA form, the CDR3 reads TGCGCCAGCAGCCACCTTCTGGGACAGGGGAGAGATACGCAGTATTTT.

This chain uses TRBV5-6 with TRBJ2-7; 13 bases line up with TRBD2. CDR1 is SGHDT, CDR2 YYEEEE, per germline. This CDR3 is built from 15 residues. Trimming at V came to 4 bases and at J to 3 bases, leaving 4 bases not matched to a gene. CDR3 sequence reads: CASSPRTSGSYEQYF. The CDR3, as DNA: TGTGCCAGCAGCCCCCGGACTAGCGGGAGCTACGAGCAGTACTTC.

The V call is TRBV19, the J call TRBJ2-7; 9 bases fit TRBD2. The CDR3 length is 16 residues. Germline lookup yields CDR1 LNHDA and CDR2 SQIVND (reference sequence). Losses at the gene ends were 5 bases for V and 2 bases for J; bases not matched to a gene: 10. DNA of the CDR3: TGTGCCAGTAGTGTAACGGATCTAGCGGGAACCTACGAGCAGTACTTC. Translation: CASSVTDLAGTYEQYF.